Below are 9 T cell receptor beta chains sequenced from a single sample in a study of T cells in localized non-small cell lung cancer (dated by TCRdb to 2019 to 2021). The library was built by means of the immunoSEQ multiplex PCR assay. Sourced from immuneACCESS, this table was stored by TCRdb with only in-frame sequences that have V and J called. A share of the clones is absent; for the studies checked, an unresolved V gene accounts for under half, and the remainder has no known explanation. The sample table lists tens of thousands of clones, about three quarters of them with a count of one. Roughly 4% of the sample goes to the ten largest clones. Source: PBMCs, taken before any cancer treatment. Receptors were obtained from a woman aged 40 to 75 with stage II lung adenocarcinoma.

The V and J genes are TRBV6-5 and TRBJ2-1, with TRBD2 as a possible D gene (5 bases). Germline V lookup: CDR1 MNHEY, CDR2 SVGAGI. Trimming shortened V by 2 bases and J by 0 bases, and 11 bases separated the two germline ends. The CDR3 is 16 amino acids. The CDR3 loop is CASSYEGGSSYNEQFF. The DNA for the CDR3 is TGTGCCAGCAGTTACGAGGGCGGTAGCTCCTACAATGAGCAGTTCTTC.

The rearrangement links TRBV28 to TRBJ1-5; D is undetermined. This CDR3 spans 12 amino acids. The germline CDR1 and CDR2 sequences are MDHEN and SYDVKM. The V end lost 3 bases, the J end lost 7 bases, and 7 bases lay between the germline ends. In DNA, the CDR3 is TGTGCCAGCAGTTTCGAACAGCAGCCCCAGCATTTT. Amino acid sequence: CASSFEQQPQHF.

J is TRBJ2-7 and V is TRBV27; no definite D call. V lost 0 bases and J lost 1, with 13 bases in between. The CDR3 is made up of 16 amino acids. In germline, CDR1 is MNHEY, CDR2 SMNVEV (reference sequence). CDR3 in DNA: TGTGCCAGCAGTTTATCCACAGTGTTGCCTTCCTACGAGCAGTACTTC. Translation: CASSLSTVLPSYEQYF.

The CDR3 nucleotides are TGTGCCATCACCGCACAGCCCAATTCACCCCTCCACTTT. It yields the protein CAITAQPNSPLHF. The V call is TRBV10-3, the J call TRBJ1-6, with D unclear. This CDR3 has 13 residues. Deletions cut 7 bases from V and 7 bases from J, with 11 bases between. The germline V gene encodes CDR1 ENHRY and CDR2 SYGVKD.

The chain couples TRBV9 to TRBJ1-4; 8 bases fit TRBD1. Germline V gives CDR1 SGDLS, CDR2 YYNGEE. V was clipped by 4 bases and J by 4 bases; unmatched bases: 6. This CDR3 has 15 amino acids. Here the CDR3 reads CASSPRTGFNEKLFF. In DNA form, the CDR3 reads TGTGCCAGCAGCCCACGGACAGGGTTTAATGAAAAACTGTTTTTT.

The genes are TRBV19 and TRBJ2-1, with 14 bases identical to TRBD2. This CDR3 region has 16 residues. The V gene end was trimmed by 10 bases and the J gene end by 3 bases; junction bases not matched to a gene: 8. Germline CDR1 reads LNHDA; CDR2 reads SQIVND (reference sequence). The CDR3: CATRGTSGGYYNEQFF. Written as DNA, the CDR3 is TGTGCCACACGAGGGACTAGCGGGGGCTACTACAATGAGCAGTTCTTC. Drawing the rest from reference TRBV19 and TRBJ2-1, the complete variable domain is DGGITQSPKYLFRKEGQNVTLSCEQNLNHDAMYWYRQDPGQGLRLIYYSQIVNDFQKGDIAEGYSVSREKKESFPLTVTSAQKNPTAFYLCATRGTSGGYYNEQFFGPGTRLTVL.

This clone has only a few counts. The rearrangement uses TRBV7-2 and TRBJ1-1; a weak D match, TRBD1 (5 bases). This CDR3 has 18 residues. Germline CDR1 is SGHTA and CDR2 is FQGNSA. The V and J ends lost 5 bases and 0 bases respectively, with 22 bases between them. Written as DNA, the CDR3 is TGTGCCAGCAGCCAGCAAGCCGAAACAGGTAGGATGAACACTGAAGCTTTCTTT. Translation: CASSQQAETGRMNTEAFF. Supplemented by reference TRBV7-2 and TRBJ1-1, the full variable domain reads GAGVSQSPSNKVTEKGKDVELRCDPISGHTALYWYRQSLGQGLEFLIYFQGNSAPDKSGLPSDRFSAERTGGSVSTLTIQRTQQEDSAVYLCASSQQAETGRMNTEAFFGQGTRLTVV.

In its sample, this clone was seen once. V gene TRBV18 combines with J gene TRBJ1-1; D remains unclear. The CDR3 has 13 residues. Trimming left V 5 bases short and J 2 bases short, with 9 bases between. CDR1 is KGHSH and CDR2 is LQKENI in the germline V gene. The CDR3 bases are TGTGCCAGCTCAGGGCAGGCAAACACTGAAGCTTTCTTT. It translates to CASSGQANTEAFF.

This clone appeared a few times. The rearrangement joins TRBV7-2 to TRBJ1-1; no clear D gene. Trimming took off 5 bases at V and 4 bases at J, with 11 bases between the two ends. The CDR3 is made up of 13 amino acids. Germline assignment: CDR1 SGHTA and CDR2 FQGNSA. For the CDR3, the DNA is TGTGCCAGCAGCCCTGGAGGAATCACTGAAGCTTTCTTT. Its protein product is CASSPGGITEAFF.